This is a list of T cell receptor beta chains from one sample in a study of cytomegalovirus exposure and HLA in healthy donors. Sequenced by immunoSEQ multiplex PCR; TCRdb stores in-frame clones only, minus some. The profile shows about 130,000 clones, roughly 80% of them singletons. Sequenced sample: PBMCs. The receptors were sampled from a middle-aged woman in good health and CMV-seronegative. CDR3s include the opening cysteine and the closing phenylalanine or tryptophan. The D gene is left open where the match is weak. A row's size may be missing; if present it is once, few, many or a size class.

cdr3_nt: TGTGCCAGCAGCTCCGAATACTCTGGTAGGGCGGGGCGAAAAGAGACCCAGTACTTC
cdr3_aa: CASSSEYSGRAGRKETQYF
clone_size: NA
v_call: TRBV4-2
d_call: NA
j_call: TRBJ2-5

cdr3_nt: TGTGCCAGTAGTATCGCTTTAGCCTCCGAACCCCTCCACTTT
cdr3_aa: CASSIALASEPLHF
clone_size: once
v_call: TRBV19
d_call: NA
j_call: TRBJ1-6

cdr3_nt: TGCGCCAGCAGCCAAGATTTCAGAGGACAGGGGGCCCCCTATGGCTACACCTTC
cdr3_aa: CASSQDFRGQGAPYGYTF
clone_size: NA
v_call: TRBV4-3
d_call: TRBD1
j_call: TRBJ1-2

cdr3_nt: TGTGCCACCAGCAGGGGGGGTTATCTGAACACTGAAGCTTTCTTT
cdr3_aa: CATSRGGYLNTEAFF
clone_size: NA
v_call: TRBV15
d_call: NA
j_call: TRBJ1-1

cdr3_nt: TGTGCCAGCAGCGTACTTGGCACTAACTATGGCTACACCTTC
cdr3_aa: CASSVLGTNYGYTF
clone_size: NA
v_call: TRBV9
d_call: NA
j_call: TRBJ1-2

cdr3_nt: TGCAGTGCTAGACGCGAAGAGACCCAGTACTTC
cdr3_aa: CSARREETQYF
clone_size: NA
v_call: TRBV20-1
d_call: NA
j_call: TRBJ2-5

cdr3_nt: TGCGCCAGCAGCGGGATACAGGGAAACTATGGCTACACCTTC
cdr3_aa: CASSGIQGNYGYTF
clone_size: NA
v_call: TRBV5-1
d_call: NA
j_call: TRBJ1-2

cdr3_nt: TGTGCCAGCAGAAGGGGGGGGGTGGGGAACACTGAAGCTTTCTTT
cdr3_aa: CASRRGGVGNTEAFF
clone_size: NA
v_call: TRBV7-2
d_call: NA
j_call: TRBJ1-1

cdr3_nt: TGCGCCAGCAGCTTGATAGGAGCGGGGAACTATGGCTACACCTTC
cdr3_aa: CASSLIGAGNYGYTF
clone_size: NA
v_call: TRBV5-1
d_call: NA
j_call: TRBJ1-2

cdr3_nt: TGTGCCAGTAGTATAGAGGGCAGGGGATCTCCAGATACGCAGTATTTT
cdr3_aa: CASSIEGRGSPDTQYF
clone_size: NA
v_call: TRBV19
d_call: NA
j_call: TRBJ2-3

cdr3_nt: TGTGCCAGCAACTTAGGGTCTAGCGGGAGGGCTTCGAATACGCAGTATTTT
cdr3_aa: CASNLGSSGRASNTQYF
clone_size: NA
v_call: TRBV7-2
d_call: TRBD2
j_call: TRBJ2-3

cdr3_nt: TGTGCCAGCAGCTTAACCGACAGGGACTACGAGCAGTACTTC
cdr3_aa: CASSLTDRDYEQYF
clone_size: NA
v_call: TRBV7-9
d_call: TRBD1
j_call: TRBJ2-7

cdr3_nt: TGTGCCAGCAATCCACAGGGTCCGAATAATTCACCCCTCCACTTT
cdr3_aa: CASNPQGPNNSPLHF
clone_size: once
v_call: TRBV6-6
d_call: NA
j_call: TRBJ1-6

cdr3_nt: TGTGCCATCAGTGAGTCTCTACGGGGGGGGAACAATCAGCCCCAGCATTTT
cdr3_aa: CAISESLRGGNNQPQHF
clone_size: NA
v_call: TRBV10-3
d_call: NA
j_call: TRBJ1-5

cdr3_nt: TGTGCCAGCAGCTTGGACAGGGGAACCTACGAGCAGTACTTC
cdr3_aa: CASSLDRGTYEQYF
clone_size: NA
v_call: TRBV5-6
d_call: TRBD1
j_call: TRBJ2-7

cdr3_nt: TGTGCCATCAGTGGGGCCGCCGGCCGGCAAGAGACCCAGTACTTC
cdr3_aa: CAISGAAGRQETQYF
clone_size: once
v_call: TRBV10-3
d_call: NA
j_call: TRBJ2-5

cdr3_nt: TGTGCCAGCAGTTCCGGGACTAGCGGGGGGTATGAGACCCAGTACTTC
cdr3_aa: CASSSGTSGGYETQYF
clone_size: NA
v_call: TRBV27
d_call: TRBD2
j_call: TRBJ2-5

cdr3_nt: TGTGCCAGCAGTAGGGACAGGGGTCGGGGAGGCTACACCTTC
cdr3_aa: CASSRDRGRGGYTF
clone_size: NA
v_call: TRBV28
d_call: TRBD1
j_call: TRBJ1-2